One sample yielded the 2 T cell receptor beta chains listed below, sequenced in a study of tumor and adjacent non-tumor tissue in lung cancer. This sample's RNA came from whole unsorted tissue. Three rounds of nested PCR, following a modified ARM-PCR protocol, produced the TCRbeta library. TCRdb passed the multiplex PCR reads through MiXCR, listing each CDR3 protein once. Among roughly 76,000 distinct CDR3 sequences listed, approximately 71% were seen once. The specimen sequenced was lung tumor tissue. These receptors were taken from a woman in her 70s with non-small cell lung cancer.

As concerns this clonotype: At one end, the junction sequence differs from germline, possibly due to a read error. The rearrangement joins TRBV11-1 to TRBJ2-1; 9 bases are shared with TRBD2. CDR3 length: 14 amino acids. Germline CDR1 SGHAT, CDR2 FQDESV (reference sequence). The CDR3 DNA sequence: TGTACCAGCAGCCCGCGGGAGGGCCGCTATGAGGAGTTCTTT. This sequence encodes CTSSPREGRYEEFF.

The J gene is TRBJ1-5, the V gene TRBV28; D gene ambiguous. The CDR3 has 16 residues. Trimming cost V 1 base and J 4 bases, with 14 bases left between them. Germline V gene sequence: CDR1 MDHEN, CDR2 SYDVKM. CDR3 amino acids: CASSLFQAERNQPQHF. DNA for the CDR3: TGTGCCAGCAGTTTATTCCAGGCGGAACGGAATCAGCCCCAGCATTTT. The full variable domain, with the rest looked up from reference TRBV28 and TRBJ1-5, is DVKVTQSSRYLVKRTGEKVFLECVQDMDHENMFWYRQDPGLGLRLIYFSYDVKMKEKGDIPEGYSVSREKKERFSLILESASTNQTSMYLCASSLFQAERNQPQHFGDGTRLSIL.